What follows are 8 T cell receptor beta chains derived from one specimen sequenced in a study of CD8+CD57+ T cells in acquired aplastic anemia. Genomic DNA, the template, was used for profiling of the TCR beta VDJ and CDR3. Via MiXCR, TCRdb re-called the reads, giving one row per CDR3 protein. The sample gives about 180,000 distinct CDR3 sequences, about 47% of which show up once; around 2.7% is in the top ten. Source material: sorted CD4+, CD8+, or CD8+CD57+ T cells (not recorded which) from PBMCs. The receptors shown here come from a human donor in good health.

The chain carries TRBV25-1 and TRBJ1-1; 10 positions match TRBD1. The V gene's germline CDR1 is MGHDK and CDR2 SYGVNS. The trim removed 9 bases at V and 5 bases at J, leaving 12 bases unmatched. The CDR3 runs 15 residues. The CDR3 nucleotides are TGTGCCAGTTCGGACAGGGGACAGGGGACTACTGAAGCTTTCTTT. It is translated as CASSDRGQGTTEAFF.

This clonotype was recorded a few times. CDR3 coding DNA: TGCAGTGCTTCCCGCCCAGACATAGAGACCCAGTACTTC. Protein: CSASRPDIETQYF. The V call is TRBV20-1, the J call TRBJ2-5; no clear D gene. This CDR3 has 13 residues. Germline CDR1 is DFQATT and CDR2 is SNEGSKA (reference sequence). Deletions cut 5 bases from V and 4 bases from J, with 14 bases between.

The rearrangement links TRBV29-1 to TRBJ1-1, with TRBD1 matching 9 bases. Germline-derived CDR1 and CDR2 are SQVTM and ANQGSEA. The CDR3 contains 14 residues. Trimming took 3 bases from V and 6 from J; bases not matched to a gene: 8. Written as DNA, the CDR3 is TGCAGCGTTGATGGGGGACAGGGTGAGCCTGAAGCTTTCTTT. Translating gives CSVDGGQGEPEAFF.

This clonotype was counted ten times or more. The V and J genes are TRBV20-1 and TRBJ2-1, with 11 bases fitting TRBD2. The germline gives CDR1 DFQATT, CDR2 SNEGSKA (reference sequence). With 6 bases clipped from V and 1 base from J, the junction kept 5 bases outside the gene matches. CDR3 length: 15 residues. Here the CDR3 DNA reads TGCAGTGCGCTAGCGGGAGGCCCGTCCTACAATGAGCAGTTCTTC. Protein sequence: CSALAGGPSYNEQFF.

This clonotype was counted at least ten times. The V gene is TRBV5-1, the J gene TRBJ1-1, with D maybe TRBD1 (5 bases). The length of the CDR3 is 13 residues. CDR1 is SGHRS, CDR2 YFSETQ, per germline. Trimming pared 4 bases from V and 2 bases from J, leaving 9 bases between. The CDR3 is CASSLTDNTEAFF. CDR3 nucleotide sequence: TGCGCCAGCAGCCTGACAGATAACACTGAAGCTTTCTTT.

The chain couples TRBV25-1 to TRBJ2-3; 7 bases fit TRBD2. The CDR3 spans 16 residues. The ends lost 0 bases at V and 0 bases at J; junction bases unmatched: 3. The germline gives CDR1 MGHDK, CDR2 SYGVNS. In DNA form, the CDR3 reads TGTGCCAGCAGTGAATACTCGGGACTAAGCACAGATACGCAGTATTTT. As protein: CASSEYSGLSTDTQYF. The full variable domain, rest sourced from reference TRBV25-1 and TRBJ2-3, is EADIYQTPRYLVIGTGKKITLECSQTMGHDKMYWYQQDPGMELHLIHYSYGVNSTEKGDLSSESTVSRIRTEHFPLTLESARPSHTSQYLCASSEYSGLSTDTQYFGPGTRLTVL.

The chain is built from TRBV10-3 and TRBJ1-2, with 8 bases lining up with TRBD1. Losses at the gene ends were 4 bases for V and 6 bases for J; bases not matched to a gene: 4. Germline V lookup: CDR1 ENHRY, CDR2 SYGVKD. The CDR3 is 13 amino acids. The CDR3 coding sequence is TGTGCCATCAGTGTCGGCAGGGGGCATGGCTACACCTTC. Translation: CAISVGRGHGYTF.

This chain links TRBV30 with TRBJ1-2; D remains ambiguous. This CDR3 has 12 residues. Germline V gene data show CDR1 as GTSNPN and CDR2 as SVGIG (reference sequence). V lost 3 bases to trimming and J lost 6 bases, with 11 bases between them. As DNA, the CDR3 is TGTGCCTGGAGAGGAGGGTGGGATGGCTACACCTTC. Its translation: CAWRGGWDGYTF.